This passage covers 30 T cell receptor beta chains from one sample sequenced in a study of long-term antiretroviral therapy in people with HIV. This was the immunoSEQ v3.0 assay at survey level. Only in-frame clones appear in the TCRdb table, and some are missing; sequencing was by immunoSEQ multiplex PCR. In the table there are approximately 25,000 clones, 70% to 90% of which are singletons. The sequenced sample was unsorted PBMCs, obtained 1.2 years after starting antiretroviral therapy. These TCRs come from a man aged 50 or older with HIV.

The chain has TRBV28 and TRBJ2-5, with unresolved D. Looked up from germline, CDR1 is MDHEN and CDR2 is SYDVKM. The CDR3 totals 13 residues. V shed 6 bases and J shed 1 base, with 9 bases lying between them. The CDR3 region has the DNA TGTGCCAGCAGAAGGACGCTCCAAGAGACCCAGTACTTC. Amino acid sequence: CASRRTLQETQYF. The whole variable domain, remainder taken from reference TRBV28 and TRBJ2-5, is DVKVTQSSRYLVKRTGEKVFLECVQDMDHENMFWYRQDPGLGLRLIYFSYDVKMKEKGDIPEGYSVSREKKERFSLILESASTNQTSMYLCASRRTLQETQYFGPGTRLLVL.

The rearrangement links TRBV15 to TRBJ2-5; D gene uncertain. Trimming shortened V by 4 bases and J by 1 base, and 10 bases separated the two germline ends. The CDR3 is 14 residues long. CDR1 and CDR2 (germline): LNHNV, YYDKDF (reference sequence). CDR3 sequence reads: CATSKGRAQETQYF. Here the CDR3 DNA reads TGTGCCACCAGCAAGGGAAGGGCCCAAGAGACCCAGTACTTC.

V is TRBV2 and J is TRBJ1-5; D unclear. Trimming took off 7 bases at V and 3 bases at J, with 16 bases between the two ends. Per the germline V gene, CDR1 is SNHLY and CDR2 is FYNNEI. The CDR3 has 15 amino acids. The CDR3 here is CASKIGPAANQPQHF. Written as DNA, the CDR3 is TGTGCCAGCAAAATAGGTCCGGCGGCCAATCAGCCCCAGCATTTT.

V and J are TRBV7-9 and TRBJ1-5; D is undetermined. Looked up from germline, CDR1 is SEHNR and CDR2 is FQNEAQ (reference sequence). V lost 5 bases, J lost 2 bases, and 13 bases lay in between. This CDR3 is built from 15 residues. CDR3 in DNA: TGTGCCAGCAGCCCCGGGATCTGGGGCAATCAGCCCCAGCATTTT. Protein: CASSPGIWGNQPQHF.

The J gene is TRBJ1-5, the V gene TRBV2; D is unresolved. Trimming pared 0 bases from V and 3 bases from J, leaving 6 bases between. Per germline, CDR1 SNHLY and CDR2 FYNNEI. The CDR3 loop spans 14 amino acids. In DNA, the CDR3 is TGTGCCAGCAGTGAAGCAAGGGTCAATCAGCCCCAGCATTTT. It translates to CASSEARVNQPQHF.

In DNA, the CDR3 is TGTGCCAGCAGCACGTCCGGGACCCGGGCCTATGGCTACACCTTC. It is translated as CASSTSGTRAYGYTF. The V call is TRBV7-8, the J call TRBJ1-2; D is perhaps TRBD1 (5 bases). Germline V gene lookup returns CDR1 SGHVS and CDR2 FQNEAQ. The CDR3 is 15 amino acids. The V end was cut by 5 bases, the J end by 4 bases, with 17 bases between.

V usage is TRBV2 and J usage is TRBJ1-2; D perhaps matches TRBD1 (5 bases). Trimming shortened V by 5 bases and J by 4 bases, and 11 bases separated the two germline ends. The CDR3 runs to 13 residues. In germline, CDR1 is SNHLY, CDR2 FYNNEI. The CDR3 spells CASSHDRTYGYTF. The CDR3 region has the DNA TGTGCCAGCAGTCATGACAGAACCTATGGCTACACCTTC.

The CDR3 DNA reads TGCAGCGTTGTAGGCCCGGGCACTGAAGCTTTCTTT. Its protein product is CSVVGPGTEAFF. The V call is TRBV29-1, the J call TRBJ1-1; D remains unclear. This CDR3 is built from 12 residues. Per germline, CDR1 SQVTM and CDR2 ANQGSEA. Trimming cost V 4 bases and J 4 bases, with 10 bases left between them.

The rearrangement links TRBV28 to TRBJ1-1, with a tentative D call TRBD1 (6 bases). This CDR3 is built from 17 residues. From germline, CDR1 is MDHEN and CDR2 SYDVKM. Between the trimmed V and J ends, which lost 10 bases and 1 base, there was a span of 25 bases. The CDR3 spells CAIKPPTGAVKNTEAFF. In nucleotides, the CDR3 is TGTGCCATCAAACCCCCGACGGGGGCCGTAAAGAACACTGAAGCTTTCTTT.

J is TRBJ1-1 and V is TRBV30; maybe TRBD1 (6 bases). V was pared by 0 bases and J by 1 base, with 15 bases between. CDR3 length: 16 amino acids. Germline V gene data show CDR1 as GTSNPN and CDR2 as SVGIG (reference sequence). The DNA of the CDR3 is TGTGCCTGGAGTGTACGGGGGGCGAGTACGAACACTGAAGCTTTCTTT. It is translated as CAWSVRGASTNTEAFF.

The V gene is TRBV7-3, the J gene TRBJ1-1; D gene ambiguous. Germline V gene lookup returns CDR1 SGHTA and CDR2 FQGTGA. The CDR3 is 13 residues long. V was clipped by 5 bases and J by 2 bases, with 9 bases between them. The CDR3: CASSNTRNTEAFF. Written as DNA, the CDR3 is TGTGCCAGCAGCAATACAAGAAACACTGAAGCTTTCTTT.

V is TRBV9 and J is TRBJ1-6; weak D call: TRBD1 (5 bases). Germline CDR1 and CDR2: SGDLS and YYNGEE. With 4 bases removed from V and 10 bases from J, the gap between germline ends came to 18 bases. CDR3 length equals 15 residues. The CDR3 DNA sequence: TGTGCCAGCAGCTCAAACGAGGGGAAGGGCTCACCCCTCCACTTT. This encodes CASSSNEGKGSPLHF.

DNA for the CDR3: TGTGCCAGCAGCCAGGGGTTCAACACCCACGGGGAGCTGTTTTTT. Its translation is CASSQGFNTHGELFF. The rearrangement joins TRBV5-4 to TRBJ2-2; the D gene is possibly TRBD1 (6 bases). Trimming removed 4 bases at V and 7 bases at J, with 17 bases between. The CDR3 loop spans 15 amino acids. From germline, CDR1 is SGHNT and CDR2 YYREEE (reference sequence).

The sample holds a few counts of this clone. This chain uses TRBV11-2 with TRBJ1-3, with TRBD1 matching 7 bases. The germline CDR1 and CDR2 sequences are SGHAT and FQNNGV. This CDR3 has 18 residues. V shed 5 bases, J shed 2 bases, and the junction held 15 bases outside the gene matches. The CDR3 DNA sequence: TGTGCCAGCAGCGTAAGGCCTGCTACAGGGGCGACTGGAAACACCATATATTTT. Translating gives CASSVRPATGATGNTIYF.

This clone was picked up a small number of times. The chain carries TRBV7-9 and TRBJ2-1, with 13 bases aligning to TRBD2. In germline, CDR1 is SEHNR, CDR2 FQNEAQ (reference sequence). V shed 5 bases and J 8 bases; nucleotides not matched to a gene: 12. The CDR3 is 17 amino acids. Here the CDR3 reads CASSLSKGLAGWDEQFF. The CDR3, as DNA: TGTGCCAGCAGCCTTTCTAAGGGACTAGCGGGGTGGGATGAGCAGTTCTTC. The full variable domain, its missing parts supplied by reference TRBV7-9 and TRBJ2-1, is DTGVSQNPRHKITKRGQNVTFRCDPISEHNRLYWYRQTLGQGPEFLTYFQNEAQLEKSRLLSDRFSAERPKGSFSTLEIQRTEQGDSAMYLCASSLSKGLAGWDEQFFGPGTRLTVL.

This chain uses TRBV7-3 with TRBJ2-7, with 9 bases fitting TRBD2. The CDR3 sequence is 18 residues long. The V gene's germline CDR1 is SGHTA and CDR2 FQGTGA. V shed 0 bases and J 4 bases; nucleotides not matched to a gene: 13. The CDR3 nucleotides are TGTGCCAGCAGCTTAACGTTAAAGGTCGCTAGCGGGGCTTACGAGCAGTACTTC. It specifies CASSLTLKVASGAYEQYF.

CDR3 nucleotide sequence: TGTGCCAGCAGCTTACAAGGGCAGCTGAATCAGCCCCAGCATTTT. The encoded protein is CASSLQGQLNQPQHF. The rearrangement links TRBV7-2 to TRBJ1-5; D gene ambiguous. CDR3 length equals 15 residues. The ends were cut back, 2 bases at V and 4 bases at J, with 12 bases in the middle. Germline lookup yields CDR1 SGHTA and CDR2 FQGNSA. The full variable domain, its missing parts supplied by reference TRBV7-2 and TRBJ1-5, is GAGVSQSPSNKVTEKGKDVELRCDPISGHTALYWYRQSLGQGLEFLIYFQGNSAPDKSGLPSDRFSAERTGGSVSTLTIQRTQQEDSAVYLCASSLQGQLNQPQHFGDGTRLSIL.

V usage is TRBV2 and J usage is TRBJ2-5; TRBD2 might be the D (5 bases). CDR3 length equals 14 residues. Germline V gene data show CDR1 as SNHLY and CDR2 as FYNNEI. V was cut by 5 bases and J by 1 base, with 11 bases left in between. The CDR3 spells CASSPAGVQETQYF. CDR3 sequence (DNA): TGTGCCAGCAGTCCCGCCGGGGTCCAAGAGACCCAGTACTTC.

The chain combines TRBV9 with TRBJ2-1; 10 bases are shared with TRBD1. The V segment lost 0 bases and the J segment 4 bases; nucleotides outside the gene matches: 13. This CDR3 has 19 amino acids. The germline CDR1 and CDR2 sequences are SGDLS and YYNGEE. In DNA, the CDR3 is TGTGCCAGCAGCGTAGCGGGAGGTTCAGGGACAGGGGTATACAATGAGCAGTTCTTC. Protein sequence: CASSVAGGSGTGVYNEQFF.

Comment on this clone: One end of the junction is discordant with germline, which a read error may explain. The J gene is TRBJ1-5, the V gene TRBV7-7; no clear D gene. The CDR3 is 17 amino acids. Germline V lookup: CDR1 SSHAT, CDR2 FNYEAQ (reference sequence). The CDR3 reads CASSLDWKRIQSEPQHF. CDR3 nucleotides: TGTGCTAGCAGCTTAGATTGGAAGAGGATTCAATCAGAGCCCCAGCATTTT. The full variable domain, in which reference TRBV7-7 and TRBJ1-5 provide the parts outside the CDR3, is GAGVSQSPRYKVTKRGQDVTLRCDPISSHATLYWYQQALGQGPEFLTYFNYEAQPDKSGLPSDRFSAERPEGSISTLTIQRTEQRDSAMYRCASSLDWKRIQSEPQHFGDGTRLSIL.

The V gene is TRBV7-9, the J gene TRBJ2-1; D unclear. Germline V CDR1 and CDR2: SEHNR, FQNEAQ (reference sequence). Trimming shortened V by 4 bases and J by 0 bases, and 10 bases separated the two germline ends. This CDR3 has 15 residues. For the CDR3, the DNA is TGTGCCAGCAGCTGGGAACTTAACTCCTACAATGAGCAGTTCTTC. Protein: CASSWELNSYNEQFF.

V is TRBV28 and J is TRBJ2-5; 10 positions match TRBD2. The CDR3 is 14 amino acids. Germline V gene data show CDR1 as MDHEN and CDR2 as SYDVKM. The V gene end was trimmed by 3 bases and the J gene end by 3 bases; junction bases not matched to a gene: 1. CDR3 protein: CASSFLAGEETQYF. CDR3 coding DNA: TGTGCCAGCAGTTTCCTAGCGGGGGAAGAGACCCAGTACTTC. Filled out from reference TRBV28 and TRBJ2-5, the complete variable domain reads DVKVTQSSRYLVKRTGEKVFLECVQDMDHENMFWYRQDPGLGLRLIYFSYDVKMKEKGDIPEGYSVSREKKERFSLILESASTNQTSMYLCASSFLAGEETQYFGPGTRLLVL.

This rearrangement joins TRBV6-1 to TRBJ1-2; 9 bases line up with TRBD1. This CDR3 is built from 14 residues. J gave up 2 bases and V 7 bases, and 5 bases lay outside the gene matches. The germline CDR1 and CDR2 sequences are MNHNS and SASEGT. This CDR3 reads CASIAGTGNYGYTF. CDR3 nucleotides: TGTGCCAGCATCGCCGGGACAGGGAACTATGGCTACACCTTC.

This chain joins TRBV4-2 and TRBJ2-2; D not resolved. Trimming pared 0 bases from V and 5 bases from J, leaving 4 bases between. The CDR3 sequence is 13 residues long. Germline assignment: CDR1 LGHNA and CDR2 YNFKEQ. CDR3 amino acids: CASSQDFTGELFF. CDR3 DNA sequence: TGTGCCAGCAGCCAAGACTTTACCGGGGAGCTGTTTTTT.

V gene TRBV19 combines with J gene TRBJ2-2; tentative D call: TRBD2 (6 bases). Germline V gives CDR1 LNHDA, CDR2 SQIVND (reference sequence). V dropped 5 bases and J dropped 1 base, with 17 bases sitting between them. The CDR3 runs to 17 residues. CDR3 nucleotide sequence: TGTGCCAGTAGTGTCCTCCGGGGGAGAGGGAACACCGGGGAGCTGTTTTTT. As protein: CASSVLRGRGNTGELFF.

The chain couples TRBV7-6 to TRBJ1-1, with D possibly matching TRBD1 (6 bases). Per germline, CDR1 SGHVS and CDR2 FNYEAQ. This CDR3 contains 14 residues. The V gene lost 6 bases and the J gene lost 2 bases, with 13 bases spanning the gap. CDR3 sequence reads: CASSLQGPNTEAFF. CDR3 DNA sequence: TGTGCCAGCAGTCTACAGGGCCCTAACACTGAAGCTTTCTTT.

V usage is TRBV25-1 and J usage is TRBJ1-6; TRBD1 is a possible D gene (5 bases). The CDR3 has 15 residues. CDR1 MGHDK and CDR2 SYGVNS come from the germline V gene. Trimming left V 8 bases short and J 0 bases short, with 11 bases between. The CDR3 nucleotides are TGTGCCAGCCAAAGGGGAGGCTCCTATAATTCACCCCTCCACTTT. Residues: CASQRGGSYNSPLHF.

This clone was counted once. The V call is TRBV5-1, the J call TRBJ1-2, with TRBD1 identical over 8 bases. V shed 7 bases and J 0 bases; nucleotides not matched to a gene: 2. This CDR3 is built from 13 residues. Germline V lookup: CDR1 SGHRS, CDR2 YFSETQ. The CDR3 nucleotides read TGCGCCAGCGGACAGGGTGCTAACTATGGCTACACCTTC. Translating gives CASGQGANYGYTF.

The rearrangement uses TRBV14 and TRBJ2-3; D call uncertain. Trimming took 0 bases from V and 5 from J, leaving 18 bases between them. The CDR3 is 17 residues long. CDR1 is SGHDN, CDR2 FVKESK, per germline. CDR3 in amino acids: CASSQEPVASWEDTQYF. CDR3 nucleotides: TGTGCCAGCAGCCAAGAACCAGTCGCTAGTTGGGAAGATACGCAGTATTTT.

The DNA of the CDR3 is TGTGCCAGCAGCCCCCACAGGGGTTTTAATGAAAAACTGTTTTTT. Translating it yields CASSPHRGFNEKLFF. The V call is TRBV7-3, the J call TRBJ1-4; 7 bases fit TRBD1. CDR1 and CDR2 from the germline V gene are SGHTA and FQGTGA. V gave up 5 bases and J gave up 4 bases; unmatched junction bases: 7. The CDR3 has 15 amino acids. Complete variable domain (other parts from reference TRBV7-3 and TRBJ1-4): GAGVSQTPSNKVTEKGKYVELRCDPISGHTALYWYRQSLGQGPEFLIYFQGTGAADDSGLPNDRFFAVRPEGSVSTLKIQRTERGDSAVYLCASSPHRGFNEKLFFGSGTQLSVL.